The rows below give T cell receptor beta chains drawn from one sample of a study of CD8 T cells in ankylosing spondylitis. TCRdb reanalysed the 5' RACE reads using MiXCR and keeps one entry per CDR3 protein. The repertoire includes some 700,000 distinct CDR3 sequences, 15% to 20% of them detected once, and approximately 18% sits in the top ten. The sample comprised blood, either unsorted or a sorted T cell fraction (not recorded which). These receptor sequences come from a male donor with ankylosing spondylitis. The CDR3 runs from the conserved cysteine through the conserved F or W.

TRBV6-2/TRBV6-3 CASRVQGMNTEAFF
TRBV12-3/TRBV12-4 CASSIGTSGGVNTGELFF
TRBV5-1 CASSGGQGGTEKLFF
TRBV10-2 CASATGGLNEQFF
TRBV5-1 CASSLAIDRGAFF
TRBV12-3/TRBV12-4 CASSVDRAAGELFF
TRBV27 CASTAVNTEAFF
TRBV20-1 CSASPSPGLADNEQFF
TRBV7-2 CASSPGTGNNSPLHF
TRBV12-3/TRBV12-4 CASSFASPTSGELFF
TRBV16 CASSQQGSSEAFF
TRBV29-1 CSVGNPPYEQYF
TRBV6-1 CASSEGHGPDTQYF
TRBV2 CASGRGQRRNEQFF